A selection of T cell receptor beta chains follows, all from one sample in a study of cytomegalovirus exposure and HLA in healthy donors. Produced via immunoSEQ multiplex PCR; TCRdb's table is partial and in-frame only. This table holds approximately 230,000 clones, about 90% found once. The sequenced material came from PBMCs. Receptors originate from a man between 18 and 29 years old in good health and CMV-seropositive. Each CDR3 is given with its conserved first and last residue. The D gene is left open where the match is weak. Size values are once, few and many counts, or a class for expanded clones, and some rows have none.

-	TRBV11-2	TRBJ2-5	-	TGTGCCAGCAGCCTCCCTAGGAGGGGGCTAAGGGAGACCCAGTACTTC	CASSLPRRGLRETQYF
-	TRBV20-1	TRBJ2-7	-	TGCAGTGCGAGATCGGACTACGAGCAGTACTTC	CSARSDYEQYF
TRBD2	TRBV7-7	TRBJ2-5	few	TGTGCCAGCAGCGACGGACTAGCGGTTCAAGAGACCCAGTACTTC	CASSDGLAVQETQYF
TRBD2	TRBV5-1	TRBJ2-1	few	TGCGCCAGCAGACCTAGCGGGAGCTCCTACAATGAGCAGTTCTTC	CASRPSGSSYNEQFF
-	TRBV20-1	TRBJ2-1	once	TGCAGTGCTAGAAGACGGAATGAGCAGTTCTTC	CSARRRNEQFF
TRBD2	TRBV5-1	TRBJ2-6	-	TGCGCCAGCAGCTTGGATTCGCTAGCGGGAGCTGGGGCCAACGTCCTGACTTTC	CASSLDSLAGAGANVLTF
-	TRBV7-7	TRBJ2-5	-	TGTGCCAGCAGCTTAGGACGACAAATTCAAGGGGAGACCCAGTACTTC	CASSLGRQIQGETQYF
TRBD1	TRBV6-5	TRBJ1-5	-	TGTGCCAGCAGTTACCCGGGACAGGACCTGGGTCAGCCCCAGCATTTT	CASSYPGQDLGQPQHF
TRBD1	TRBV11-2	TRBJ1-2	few	TGTGCCAGCAGCTTGCGGACAGGGGGGATCTATGGCTACACCTTC	CASSLRTGGIYGYTF
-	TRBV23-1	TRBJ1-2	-	TGCGCCAGCACTTCGGCTTCAGATGGCTACACCTTC	CASTSASDGYTF
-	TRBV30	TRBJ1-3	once	TGTGCCTGGAGTGTGGCGGGCGTGATCTCTGGAAACACCATATATTTT	CAWSVAGVISGNTIYF
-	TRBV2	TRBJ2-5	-	TGTGCCAGTTCGGGACGGGAACTCCAAGAGACCCAGTACTTC	CASSGRELQETQYF
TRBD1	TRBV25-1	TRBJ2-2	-	TGTGCCAGCAGTGACGGACAGGTGGACACCGGGGAGCTGTTTTTT	CASSDGQVDTGELFF
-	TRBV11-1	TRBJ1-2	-	TGTGCCAGCAGCTTAGAACGGACAAATGGCTACACCTTC	CASSLERTNGYTF
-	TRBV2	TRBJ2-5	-	TGTGCCAGCAGGGGGGTCGGCCCGGTGCAGACCCAGTACTTC	CASRGVGPVQTQYF
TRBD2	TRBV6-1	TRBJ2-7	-	TGTGCCAGCAGTGAACGGACTAGCGGATACCTATACGAGCAGTACTTC	CASSERTSGYLYEQYF
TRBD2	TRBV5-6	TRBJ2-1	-	TGTGCCAGCAGCACAGGACTAGTGTTTGATGAGCAGTTCTTC	CASSTGLVFDEQFF
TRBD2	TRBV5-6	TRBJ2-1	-	TGTGCCAGCAGCCCGATCGGGGGGTCCTCCTACAATGAGCAGTTCTTC	CASSPIGGSSYNEQFF
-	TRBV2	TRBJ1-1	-	TGTGCCAGCACTGTCGCAGGTGAAGCTTTCTTT	CASTVAGEAFF
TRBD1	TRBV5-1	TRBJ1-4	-	TGCGCCAGCAGCTTACAGACAAACAGGGGCGAAAAACTGTTTTTT	CASSLQTNRGEKLFF
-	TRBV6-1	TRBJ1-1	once	TGTGCCAGCAGTGAAGGGGTGGGAGCTTTCTTT	CASSEGVGAFF
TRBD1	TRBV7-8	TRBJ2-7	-	TGTGCCAGCAGCGTAAACCCGGGACAGGGGGCATATGGCGAGCAGTACTTC	CASSVNPGQGAYGEQYF
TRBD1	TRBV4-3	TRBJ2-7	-	TGCGCCAGCAGCCAAGCCCGGGACAGGAGCTCCTACGAGCAGTACTTC	CASSQARDRSSYEQYF
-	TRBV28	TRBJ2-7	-	TGTGCCAGCACCCTCGACAGGACTCTAGAGCAGTACTTC	CASTLDRTLEQYF
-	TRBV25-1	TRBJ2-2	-	TGTGCCAGCAGCCTGGGGAACACCGGGGAGCTGTTTTTT	CASSLGNTGELFF
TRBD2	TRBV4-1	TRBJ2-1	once	TGCGCCAGCAGCCAAGTCGGAGCGGGAGGAGTGGGAAATGAGCAGTTCTTC	CASSQVGAGGVGNEQFF
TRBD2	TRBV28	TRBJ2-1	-	TGTGCCAGCGGGAAGGCTAGCGGGATCAATGAGCAGTTCTTC	CASGKASGINEQFF
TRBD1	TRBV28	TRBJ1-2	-	TGTGCCAGCAGTTTATGGGACAGGGGCCCTGGCTACACCTTC	CASSLWDRGPGYTF
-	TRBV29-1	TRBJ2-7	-	TGCAGCGCAAAGACCTTCTACGAGCAGTACTTC	CSAKTFYEQYF
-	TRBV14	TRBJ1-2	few	TGTGCCAGCAGCCAAGTTGGGGGGAAGGATGGCTACACCTTC	CASSQVGGKDGYTF
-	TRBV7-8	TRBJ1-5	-	TGTGCCAGCAGCTACGACAGGAATCAGCCCCAGCATTTT	CASSYDRNQPQHF
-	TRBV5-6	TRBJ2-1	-	TGTGCCAGCAGCAGGGGACTTGAGCAGTTCTTC	CASSRGLEQFF
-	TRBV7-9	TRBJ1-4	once	TGTGCCAGCAGCTACCTCGCTGCTAATGAAAAACTGTTTTTT	CASSYLAANEKLFF
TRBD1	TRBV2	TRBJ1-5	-	TGTGCCAGCAGCGACAGCTGGACAGGGGGCTGGGTTAGCAATCAGCCCCAGCATTTT	CASSDSWTGGWVSNQPQHF
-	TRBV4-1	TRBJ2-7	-	TGCGCCAGCAGCCAATTCCCGACAGGTCGTGGGTCCTACGAGCAGTACTTC	CASSQFPTGRGSYEQYF
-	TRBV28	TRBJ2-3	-	TGTGCCAGCAGTTTTGGCGGTCGAGATACGCAGTATTTT	CASSFGGRDTQYF
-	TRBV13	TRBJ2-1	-	TGTGCCAGCAGTATCCACAATGAGCAGTTCTTC	CASSIHNEQFF
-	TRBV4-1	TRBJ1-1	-	TGCGCCAGCAGCCTATATGCGTGGGATGGAGCTTTCTTT	CASSLYAWDGAFF
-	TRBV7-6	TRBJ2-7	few	TGTGCCAGCAGCTTAGAAAGGGGCCGCTACGAGCAGTACTTC	CASSLERGRYEQYF
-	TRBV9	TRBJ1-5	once	TGTGCCAGCAGCGTGGACGGGGGCGGTAATCAGCCCCAGCATTTT	CASSVDGGGNQPQHF
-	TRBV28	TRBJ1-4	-	TGTGCCAGCAGTTCCGTACAGGCCGCTAATGAAAAACTGTTTTTT	CASSSVQAANEKLFF
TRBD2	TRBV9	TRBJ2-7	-	TGTGCCAGCAGCGTAGTGGTAGCGGGAGGCTTATACGAGCAGTACTTC	CASSVVVAGGLYEQYF
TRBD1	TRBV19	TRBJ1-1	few	TGTGCCAGTAGTATGGTAGGCGGCAGGGGGCACACTGAAGCTTTCTTT	CASSMVGGRGHTEAFF
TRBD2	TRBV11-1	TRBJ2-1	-	TGTGCCAGCAGTGACGGGAGGAATGAGCAGTTCTTC	CASSDGRNEQFF
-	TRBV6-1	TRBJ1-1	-	TGTGCCAGCAGTGAAGGAGTAGGGGGTACTGAAGCTTTCTTT	CASSEGVGGTEAFF
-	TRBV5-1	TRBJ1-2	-	TGCGCCAGCAGCTTGGCCCCAGGAGGGCCTTATGGCTACACCTTC	CASSLAPGGPYGYTF
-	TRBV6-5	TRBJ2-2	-	TGTGCCAGCAGTGACAACACCGGGGAGCTGTTTTTT	CASSDNTGELFF
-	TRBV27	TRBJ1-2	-	TGTGCCAGCAGTTTATCCAGGGAGTACTCTGGCTACACCTTC	CASSLSREYSGYTF